The rows below give T cell receptor beta chains drawn from one sample of a study of early T cells in non-severe SARS-CoV-2 infection. TCRdb recomputed calls from the 5' RACE reads with MiXCR, one row per CDR3 protein. Of fewer than 70,000 distinct CDR3 sequences in the sample, roughly 4.8% were seen once. The source material was whole blood, sampled at baseline. Every receptor here comes from an adult who was a healthcare worker with PCR-confirmed SARS-CoV-2 infection or an uninfected control (not recorded which). The donor label of this sample is uncertain. Both conserved end residues are part of each CDR3. D genes are given only for firm matches. Part of the rows lack a size; the others show once, few, many or a class for expanded clones.

len	d_gene	j_gene	abundance	v_gene	CDR3aa	CDR3nt
13	NA	TRBJ2-1	many	TRBV6-5	CASSYSPSSEQFF	TGTGCCAGCAGTTACTCCCCTAGCAGTGAGCAGTTCTTC
15	TRBD1	TRBJ2-3	few	TRBV19	CASSRRQGNTDTQYF	TGTGCCAGTAGCCGACGACAGGGGAACACAGATACGCAGTATTTT
14	NA	TRBJ2-7	many	TRBV12-3/TRBV12-4	CASSLAAGAYEQYF	TGTGCCAGCTCCTTAGCGGCAGGTGCCTACGAGCAGTACTTC
14	NA	TRBJ2-3	few	TRBV4-2	CASSPPRRPDTQYF	TGTGCCAGCAGCCCCCCGAGACGGCCAGATACGCAGTATTTT
15	TRBD1	TRBJ1-1	NA	TRBV7-9	CASSSGQVAFAEAFF	TGTGCCAGCAGCTCCGGACAGGTGGCGTTTGCTGAAGCTTTCTTT
17	TRBD1	TRBJ2-4	few	TRBV27	CASSPRTGGKAKNIQYF	TGTGCCAGCAGTCCGCGGACAGGGGGCAAGGCCAAAAACATTCAGTACTTC
19	TRBD2	TRBJ2-5	NA	TRBV7-2	CASSNPWAGVRGREETQYF	TGTGCCAGCAGCAACCCCTGGGCGGGGGTCCGGGGTAGAGAAGAGACCCAGTACTTC
15	NA	TRBJ2-2	NA	TRBV12-5	CASARASPGTGELFF	TGTGCTAGTGCCAGGGCCTCCCCCGGCACCGGGGAGCTGTTTTTT
11	NA	TRBJ2-2	many	TRBV20-1	CSAHLTGELFF	TGCAGTGCCCACTTGACCGGGGAGCTGTTTTTT
14	NA	TRBJ1-3	many	TRBV7-8	CASSSTGHENTIYF	TGTGCCAGCAGCTCAACAGGGCACGAAAACACCATATATTTT
16	TRBD2	TRBJ2-1	many	TRBV12-3/TRBV12-4	CASSNTGTSGVIKQFF	TGTGCCAGCAGTAACACCGGGACTAGCGGGGTGATAAAGCAGTTCTTC
16	NA	TRBJ1-3	few	TRBV7-6	CASSLAGRSSGNTIYF	TGTGCCAGCAGCTTAGCGGGAAGAAGCTCTGGAAACACCATATATTTT